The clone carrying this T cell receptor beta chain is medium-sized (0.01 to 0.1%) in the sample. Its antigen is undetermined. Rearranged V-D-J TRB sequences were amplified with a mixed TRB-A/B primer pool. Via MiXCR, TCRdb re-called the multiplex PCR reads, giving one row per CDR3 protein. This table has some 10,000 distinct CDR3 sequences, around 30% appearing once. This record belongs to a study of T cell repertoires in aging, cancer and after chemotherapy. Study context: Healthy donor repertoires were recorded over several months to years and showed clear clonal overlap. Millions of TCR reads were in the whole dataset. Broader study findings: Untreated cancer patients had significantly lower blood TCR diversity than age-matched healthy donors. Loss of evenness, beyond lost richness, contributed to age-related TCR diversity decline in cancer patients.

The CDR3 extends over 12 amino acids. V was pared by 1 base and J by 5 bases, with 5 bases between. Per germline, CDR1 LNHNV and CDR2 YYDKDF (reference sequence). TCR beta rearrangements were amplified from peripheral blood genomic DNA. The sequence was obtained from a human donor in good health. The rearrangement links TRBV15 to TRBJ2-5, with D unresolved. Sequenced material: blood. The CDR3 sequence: CATSRVGETQYF. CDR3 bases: TGTGCCACCAGCAGAGTTGGGGAGACCCAGTACTTC.